The rows below give T cell receptor beta chains drawn from one sample of a study of cytomegalovirus exposure and HLA in healthy donors. Sequencing used immunoSEQ multiplex PCR; TCRdb keeps in-frame clones, though not all of them. The sample holds around 160,000 clones, 80% to 85% seen once. The specimen sequenced was PBMCs. These receptors all stem from a man aged 25 to 45 in good health and CMV-seropositive. CDR3s include the opening cysteine and the closing phenylalanine or tryptophan. The D gene is left open where the match is weak. Clone size appears in some rows only: once, few, many, or a class for an expanded clone.

d_call,clone_size,j_call,cdr3_length,v_call,cdr3_aa,cdr3_nt
NA,NA,TRBJ2-5,16,TRBV5-4,CASSLDRVMRHETQYF,TGTGCCAGCAGCTTGGATCGGGTGATGCGTCACGAGACCCAGTACTTC
NA,NA,TRBJ1-2,18,TRBV5-6,CASSLDALRVGANYGYTF,TGTGCCAGCAGCTTGGATGCCCTCAGGGTAGGGGCTAACTATGGCTACACCTTC
TRBD2,NA,TRBJ2-7,16,TRBV5-3,CARSWSAGGRSYEQYF,TGTGCCAGAAGCTGGTCAGCGGGGGGCCGCTCCTACGAGCAGTACTTC
NA,NA,TRBJ2-1,10,TRBV20-1,CSISGNEQFF,TGCAGTATCTCCGGCAATGAGCAGTTCTTC
TRBD2,NA,TRBJ2-3,13,TRBV29-1,CSVVAGVRDTQYF,TGCAGCGTAGTAGCGGGGGTAAGAGATACGCAGTATTTT
TRBD2,NA,TRBJ2-3,16,TRBV15,CATSFRLAGASDTQYF,TGTGCCACCAGCTTCAGACTAGCGGGAGCTTCAGATACGCAGTATTTT
TRBD1,NA,TRBJ2-7,13,TRBV30,CAGSGTGTYEQYF,TGTGCCGGATCCGGGACAGGGACCTACGAGCAGTACTTC
TRBD2,NA,TRBJ2-1,16,TRBV5-4,CASSPGTSGRTGEQFF,TGTGCCAGCAGTCCCGGGACTAGCGGGAGGACGGGGGAGCAGTTCTTC
TRBD1,once,TRBJ1-5,15,TRBV6-1,CASRVGQDSNQPQHF,TGTGCCAGCAGGGTCGGACAGGATAGCAATCAGCCCCAGCATTTT
NA,once,TRBJ2-7,13,TRBV7-8,CASSPNREHEQYF,TGTGCCAGCAGCCCAAACCGGGAGCACGAGCAGTACTTC
NA,NA,TRBJ2-7,14,TRBV5-1,CASSFLGVDDEQYF,TGCGCCAGCAGCTTCTTGGGAGTGGACGACGAGCAGTACTTC
NA,NA,TRBJ2-7,13,TRBV7-9,CASSPLDSYEQYF,TGTGCCAGCAGCCCCCTGGACAGTTACGAGCAGTACTTC
NA,NA,TRBJ2-3,16,TRBV18,CASSPLATESTDTQYF,TGTGCCAGCTCACCTCTGGCCACGGAGAGCACAGATACGCAGTATTTT
NA,NA,TRBJ1-2,12,TRBV25-1,CASSSQGYGYTF,TGTGCCAGCAGTTCACAGGGTTACGGCTACACCTTC
TRBD2,once,TRBJ2-5,15,TRBV5-1,CASSALLAGQETQYF,TGCGCCAGCAGCGCCTTACTAGCGGGGCAAGAGACCCAGTACTTC
NA,NA,TRBJ1-5,13,TRBV2,CASSDDRYQPQHF,TGTGCCAGCAGTGACGACAGGTATCAGCCCCAGCATTTT
NA,NA,TRBJ2-3,14,TRBV11-3,CASSLNSITDTQYF,TGTGCCAGCAGCTTAAACAGCATCACAGATACGCAGTATTTT
TRBD1,NA,TRBJ1-6,16,TRBV9,CASSARDSRDNSPLHF,TGTGCCAGCAGCGCTCGGGACAGTCGGGATAATTCACCCCTCCACTTT
NA,NA,TRBJ2-3,14,TRBV7-9,CASSSDRSTDTQYF,TGTGCCAGCAGCAGCGACAGGTCCACAGATACGCAGTATTTT
NA,NA,TRBJ1-1,14,TRBV27,CASSLSGVLGEAFF,TGTGCCAGCAGTTTATCGGGCGTCCTGGGTGAAGCTTTCTTT
NA,NA,TRBJ2-1,15,TRBV9,CASSVSLGGLDEQFF,TGTGCCAGCAGCGTGAGCCTCGGGGGATTGGATGAGCAGTTCTTC
TRBD2,NA,TRBJ2-4,15,TRBV9,CASSVEGGFGNIQYF,TGTGCCAGCAGCGTAGAGGGAGGGTTTGGGAACATTCAGTACTTC
TRBD1,NA,TRBJ2-7,14,TRBV5-1,CASSPNTGGYEQYF,TGCGCCAGCAGCCCAAATACAGGGGGCTACGAGCAGTACTTC
NA,once,TRBJ1-2,13,TRBV5-1,CASSLGAGPGYTF,TGCGCCAGCAGCTTAGGGGCAGGGCCTGGCTACACCTTC
NA,NA,TRBJ1-2,15,TRBV9,CASSPYTGDSYGYTF,TGTGCCAGCAGCCCGTACACGGGGGATTCCTATGGCTACACCTTC
TRBD1,NA,TRBJ2-7,14,TRBV2,CASSERQGPYEQYF,TGTGCCAGCAGTGAACGACAGGGCCCCTACGAGCAGTACTTC
NA,NA,TRBJ2-3,15,TRBV28,CASSHRVPFTDTQYF,TGTGCCAGCAGCCACAGGGTCCCCTTCACAGATACGCAGTATTTT
NA,NA,TRBJ2-7,15,TRBV21-1,CASSKAWRGSYEQYF,TGTGCCAGCAGCAAAGCATGGCGGGGCTCCTACGAGCAGTACTTC
TRBD1,NA,TRBJ2-7,15,TRBV5-5,CASSSLDRGLLEQYF,TGTGCCAGCAGCTCGCTGGACAGGGGGCTCCTCGAGCAGTACTTC
NA,NA,TRBJ1-2,16,TRBV28,CASSFAYGMGSHGYTF,TGTGCCAGCAGTTTCGCCTACGGGATGGGTAGCCATGGCTACACCTTC
TRBD1,NA,TRBJ1-2,13,TRBV27,CASSRQGPEGYTF,TGTGCCAGCAGTCGACAGGGACCCGAAGGCTACACCTTC
NA,NA,TRBJ2-3,15,TRBV2,CASSEATGRTDTQYF,TGTGCCAGCAGTGAAGCTACAGGACGGACAGATACGCAGTATTTT
NA,NA,TRBJ1-2,12,TRBV11-2,CASTKDGYGYTF,TGTGCCAGCACCAAAGACGGGTATGGCTACACCTTC
TRBD2,few,TRBJ2-1,14,TRBV5-1,CASSPGTPGGEQFF,TGCGCCAGCAGCCCGGGGACTCCGGGGGGTGAGCAGTTCTTC
NA,NA,TRBJ1-6,15,TRBV4-3,CASSQQTGENSPLHF,TGCGCCAGCAGCCAACAGACAGGAGAAAATTCACCCCTCCACTTT
NA,NA,TRBJ2-1,14,TRBV6-5,CASSYRGLYNEQFF,TGTGCCAGCAGTTACCGGGGACTTTACAATGAGCAGTTCTTC
TRBD2,NA,TRBJ2-5,17,TRBV5-1,CASSLGSREGYGETQYF,TGCGCCAGCAGCTTGGGGTCGCGGGAGGGGTATGGAGAGACCCAGTACTTC
TRBD2,NA,TRBJ2-1,17,TRBV15,CATSRFKLLAGYNEQFF,TGTGCCACCAGCAGATTCAAGCTCTTAGCGGGATACAATGAGCAGTTCTTC
NA,NA,TRBJ2-7,14,TRBV19,CASSIAARDYEQYF,TGTGCCAGTAGTATAGCTGCGAGGGACTACGAGCAGTACTTC
TRBD1,NA,TRBJ1-2,18,TRBV4-1,CASSREFRRQGAFYGYTF,TGCGCCAGCAGCCGGGAATTCCGAAGACAGGGGGCGTTTTACGGCTACACCTTC
NA,NA,TRBJ2-1,11,TRBV29-1,CSVTVGNEQFF,TGCAGCGTAACCGTCGGCAATGAGCAGTTCTTC
NA,NA,TRBJ1-1,17,TRBV7-9,CASHSIIQTGENTEAFF,TGTGCCAGCCATTCCATAATCCAGACAGGAGAGAACACTGAAGCTTTCTTT
TRBD1,NA,TRBJ2-5,16,TRBV10-3,CAISESADRGLKTQYF,TGTGCCATCAGTGAGTCTGCTGACAGGGGATTAAAGACCCAGTACTTC
NA,NA,TRBJ2-1,11,TRBV27,CASKARGEQFF,TGTGCCAGCAAGGCTCGGGGTGAGCAGTTCTTC
TRBD2,few,TRBJ2-3,16,TRBV28,CASSFPTSGSTDTQYF,TGTGCCAGCAGTTTCCCTACTAGCGGAAGCACAGATACGCAGTATTTT
TRBD2,NA,TRBJ2-1,15,TRBV7-9,CASSHRTSGDSEQFF,TGTGCCAGCAGCCATCGGACTAGCGGGGACAGTGAGCAGTTCTTC